This paragraph reports one T cell receptor beta chain. Its antigen is not known. Antigen-specific CD4+ T cells were expanded (with viral peptide pools) by the ViraFEST assay ahead of sequencing. Culture proceeded for 10 days, and CD4+ T cells were then isolated. Subjects were given two BNT162b2 or mRNA-1273 vaccine doses. IL-2 at about 10 IU/ml and peptides at about 10 ug/ml were added to cultured PBMC, two million per well. Repertoires were generated with immunoSEQ multiplex PCR, while TCRdb's copy carries only in-frame clones and drops some. Among some 68,000 clones listed, around 81% were seen once. The data originate from a study of vaccination effects on CD4 cells after COVID-19. Looking at the study overall: Following the second dose by a median of 72 days, the post-vaccine samples were obtained.

General observations from the study: Cross-reactivity toward common cold coronaviruses was confined to only 1 of 255 vaccine-induced clones in healthy vaccinees.

This sequence was found in a human donor who received a COVID-19 vaccine. The starting material was CD4+ T cells from PBMCs cultured with HCoV-229E spike peptides, obtained after COVID-19 vaccination.

CDR3 sequence reads: CASSLKDSPPCNQPQHF. The CDR3 DNA sequence: TGTGCCAGCAGCTTAAAGGACAGCCCCCCTTGCAATCAGCCCCAGCATTTT. The rearrangement joins TRBV7-3 to TRBJ1-5; D perhaps matches TRBD1 (6 bases). The CDR3 has 17 residues. Germline V gene lookup returns CDR1 SGHTA and CDR2 FQGTGA. The ends were cut back, 1 base at V and 2 bases at J, with 15 bases in the middle.